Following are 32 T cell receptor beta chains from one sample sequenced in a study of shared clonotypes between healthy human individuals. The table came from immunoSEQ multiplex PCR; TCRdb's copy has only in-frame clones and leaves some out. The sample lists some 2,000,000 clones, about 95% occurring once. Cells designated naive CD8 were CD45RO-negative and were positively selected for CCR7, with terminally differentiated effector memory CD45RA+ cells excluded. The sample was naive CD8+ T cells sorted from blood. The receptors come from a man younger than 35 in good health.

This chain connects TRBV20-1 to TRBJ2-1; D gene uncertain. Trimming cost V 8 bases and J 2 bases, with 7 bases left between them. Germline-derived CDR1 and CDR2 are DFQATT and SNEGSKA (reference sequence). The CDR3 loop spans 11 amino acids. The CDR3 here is CSKGAYNEQFF. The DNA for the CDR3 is TGCAGTAAAGGTGCCTACAATGAGCAGTTCTTC.

In nucleotides, the CDR3 is TGTGCCAGCAGCTTACAGGGCGAGGGCACTGAAGCTTTCTTT. It is translated as CASSLQGEGTEAFF. This chain uses TRBV11-3 with TRBJ1-1; D possibly corresponds to TRBD1 (5 bases). CDR3 length equals 14 residues. Germline values: CDR1 SGHNT, CDR2 YENEEA. Between the trimmed V and J ends, which lost 2 bases and 4 bases, there was a span of 11 bases.

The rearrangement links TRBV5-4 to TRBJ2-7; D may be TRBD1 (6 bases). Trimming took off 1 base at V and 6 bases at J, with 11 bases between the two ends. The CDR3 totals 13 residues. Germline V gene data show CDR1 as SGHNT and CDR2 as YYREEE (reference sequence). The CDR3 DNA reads TGTGCCAGCAGCTTGCCGGACAGAGTCGAGCAGTACTTC. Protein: CASSLPDRVEQYF.

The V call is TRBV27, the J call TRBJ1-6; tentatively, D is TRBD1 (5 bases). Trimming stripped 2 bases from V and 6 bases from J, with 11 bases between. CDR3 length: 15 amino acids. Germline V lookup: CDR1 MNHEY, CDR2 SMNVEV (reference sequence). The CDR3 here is CASSLMQGGNSPLHF. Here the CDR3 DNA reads TGTGCCAGCAGTTTAATGCAGGGAGGTAATTCACCCCTCCACTTT.

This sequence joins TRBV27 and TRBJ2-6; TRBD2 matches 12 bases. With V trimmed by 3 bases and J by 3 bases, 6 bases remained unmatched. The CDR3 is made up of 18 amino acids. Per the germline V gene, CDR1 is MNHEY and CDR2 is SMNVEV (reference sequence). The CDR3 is CASSFRLAGGFGANVLTF. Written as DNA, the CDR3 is TGTGCCAGCAGTTTTAGGCTAGCGGGAGGGTTTGGGGCCAACGTCCTGACTTTC.

CDR3 in amino acids: CASSLGTVNQPQHF. The CDR3 DNA sequence: TGTGCCAGCAGTCTTGGGACAGTAAATCAGCCCCAGCATTTT. The chain employs TRBV28 and TRBJ1-5, with TRBD1 matching over 7 bases. The CDR3 is 14 residues long. From germline, CDR1 is MDHEN and CDR2 SYDVKM. The V segment lost 5 bases and the J segment 4 bases; nucleotides outside the gene matches: 5.

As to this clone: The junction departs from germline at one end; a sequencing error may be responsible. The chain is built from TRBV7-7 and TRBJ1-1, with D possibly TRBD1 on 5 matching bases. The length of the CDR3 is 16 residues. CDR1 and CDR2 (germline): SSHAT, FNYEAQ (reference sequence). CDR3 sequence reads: CASSSQDGGMNTEAFF. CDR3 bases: TGTGCTAGCAGCTCTCAGGATGGGGGAATGAACACTGAAGCTTTCTTT.

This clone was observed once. The DNA for the CDR3 is TGTGCCAGCAGCTCGGTGAACGAATTTCGACTGTTTTTT. It encodes CASSSVNEFRLFF. The rearrangement joins TRBV7-6 to TRBJ1-4; no definite D call. V lost 4 bases and J 13 bases, leaving 16 bases between the germline ends. This CDR3 has 13 amino acids. Germline V CDR1 and CDR2: SGHVS, FNYEAQ.

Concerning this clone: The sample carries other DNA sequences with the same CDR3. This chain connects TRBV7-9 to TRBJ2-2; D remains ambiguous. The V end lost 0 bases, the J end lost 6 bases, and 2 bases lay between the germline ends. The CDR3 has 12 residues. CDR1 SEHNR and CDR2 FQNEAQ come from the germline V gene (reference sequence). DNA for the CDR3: TGTGCCAGCAGCTTAGCCGCCGGGGAGCTGTTTTTT. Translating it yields CASSLAAGELFF.

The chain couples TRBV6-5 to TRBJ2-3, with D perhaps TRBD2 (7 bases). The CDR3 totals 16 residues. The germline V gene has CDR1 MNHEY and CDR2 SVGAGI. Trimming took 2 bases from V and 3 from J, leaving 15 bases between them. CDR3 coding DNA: TGTGCCAGCAGTTACGACTTTGGGGGGGCAACAGATACGCAGTATTTT. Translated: CASSYDFGGATDTQYF.

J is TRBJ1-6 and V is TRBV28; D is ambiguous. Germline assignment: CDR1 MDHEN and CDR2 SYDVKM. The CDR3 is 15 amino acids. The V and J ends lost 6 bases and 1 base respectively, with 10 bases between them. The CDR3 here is CASSPRGSYNSPLHF. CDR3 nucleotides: TGTGCCAGCAGCCCTCGTGGATCCTATAATTCACCCCTCCACTTT. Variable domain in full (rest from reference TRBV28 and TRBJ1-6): DVKVTQSSRYLVKRTGEKVFLECVQDMDHENMFWYRQDPGLGLRLIYFSYDVKMKEKGDIPEGYSVSREKKERFSLILESASTNQTSMYLCASSPRGSYNSPLHFGNGTRLTVT.

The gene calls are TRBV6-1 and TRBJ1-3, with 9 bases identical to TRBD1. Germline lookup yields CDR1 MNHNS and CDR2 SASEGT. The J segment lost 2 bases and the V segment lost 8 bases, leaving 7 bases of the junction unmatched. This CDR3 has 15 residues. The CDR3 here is CASGADRGPGNTIYF. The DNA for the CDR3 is TGTGCCAGCGGGGCGGACAGGGGTCCTGGAAACACCATATATTTT.

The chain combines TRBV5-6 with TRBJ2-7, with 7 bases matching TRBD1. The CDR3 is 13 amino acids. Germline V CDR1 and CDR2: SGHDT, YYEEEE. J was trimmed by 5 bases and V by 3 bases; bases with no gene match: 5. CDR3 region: CASSYPGQDEQYF. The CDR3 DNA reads TGTGCCAGCAGCTATCCTGGACAGGACGAGCAGTACTTC.

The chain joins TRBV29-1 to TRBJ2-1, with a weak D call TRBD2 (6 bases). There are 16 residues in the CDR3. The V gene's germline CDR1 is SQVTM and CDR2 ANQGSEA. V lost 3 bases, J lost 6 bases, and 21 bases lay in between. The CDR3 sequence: CSVEEGQRLYVNEQFF. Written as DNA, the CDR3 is TGCAGCGTTGAGGAGGGTCAGCGGCTTTACGTCAATGAGCAGTTCTTC.

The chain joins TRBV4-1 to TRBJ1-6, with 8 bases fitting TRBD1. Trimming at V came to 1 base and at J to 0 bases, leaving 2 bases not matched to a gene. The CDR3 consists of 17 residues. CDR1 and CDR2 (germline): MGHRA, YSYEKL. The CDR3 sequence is CASSQGQGNSYNSPLHF. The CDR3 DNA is TGCGCCAGCAGCCAAGGACAGGGGAACTCCTATAATTCACCCCTCCACTTT.

DNA for the CDR3: TGTGCCAGCAGCTTACTTGCTGACAGTGGCGAACCCTGGTCCTATGGCTACACCTTC. This sequence encodes CASSLLADSGEPWSYGYTF. This chain links TRBV7-6 with TRBJ1-2; possible D gene TRBD1, 5 bases. The germline gives CDR1 SGHVS, CDR2 FNYEAQ. The CDR3 extends over 19 amino acids. V was clipped by 2 bases and J by 4 bases, with 26 bases between them.

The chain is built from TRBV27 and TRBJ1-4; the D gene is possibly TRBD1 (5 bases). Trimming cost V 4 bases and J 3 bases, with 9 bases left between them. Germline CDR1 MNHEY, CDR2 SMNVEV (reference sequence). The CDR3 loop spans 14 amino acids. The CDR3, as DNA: TGTGCCAGCAGTTCCAGGGAACCTAATGAAAAACTGTTTTTT. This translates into CASSSREPNEKLFF.

In nucleotides, the CDR3 is TGTGCCAGCAGAACAGGGGGCCCTAATGAAAAACTGTTTTTT. Translated: CASRTGGPNEKLFF. The chain uses TRBV28 and TRBJ1-4, with 9 bases identical to TRBD1. In germline, CDR1 is MDHEN, CDR2 SYDVKM. CDR3 size: 14 residues. The J segment lost 3 bases and the V segment lost 6 bases, leaving 2 bases of the junction unmatched.

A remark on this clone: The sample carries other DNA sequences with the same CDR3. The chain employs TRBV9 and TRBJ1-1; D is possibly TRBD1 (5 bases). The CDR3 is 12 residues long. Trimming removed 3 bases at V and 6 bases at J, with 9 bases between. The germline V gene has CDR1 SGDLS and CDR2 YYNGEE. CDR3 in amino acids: CASSAGTSEAFF. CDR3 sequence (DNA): TGTGCCAGCAGCGCCGGGACCTCTGAAGCTTTCTTT.

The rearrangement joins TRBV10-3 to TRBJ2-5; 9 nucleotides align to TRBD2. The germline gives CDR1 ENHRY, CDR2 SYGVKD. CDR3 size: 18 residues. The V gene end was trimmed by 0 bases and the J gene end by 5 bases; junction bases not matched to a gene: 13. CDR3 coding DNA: TGTGCCATCAGTGAGTCGTGGCTAGCGGGACGATATCAGGAGACCCAGTACTTC. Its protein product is CAISESWLAGRYQETQYF.

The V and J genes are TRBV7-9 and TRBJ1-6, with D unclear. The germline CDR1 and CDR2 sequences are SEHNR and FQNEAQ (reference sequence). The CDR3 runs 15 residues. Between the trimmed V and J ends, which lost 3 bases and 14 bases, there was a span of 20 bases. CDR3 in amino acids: CASSLGLGSGEALHF. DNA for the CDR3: TGTGCCAGCAGCTTGGGTCTCGGGAGTGGGGAGGCCCTCCACTTT. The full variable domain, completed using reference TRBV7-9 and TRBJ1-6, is DTGVSQNPRHKITKRGQNVTFRCDPISEHNRLYWYRQTLGQGPEFLTYFQNEAQLEKSRLLSDRFSAERPKGSFSTLEIQRTEQGDSAMYLCASSLGLGSGEALHFGNGTRLTVT.

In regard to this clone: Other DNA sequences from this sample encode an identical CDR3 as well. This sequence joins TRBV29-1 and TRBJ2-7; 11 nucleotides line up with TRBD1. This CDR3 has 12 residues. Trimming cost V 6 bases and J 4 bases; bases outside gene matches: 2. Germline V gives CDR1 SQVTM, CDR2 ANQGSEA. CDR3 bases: TGCAGCGTCGGACAGGGGGCTTACGAGCAGTACTTC. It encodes CSVGQGAYEQYF.

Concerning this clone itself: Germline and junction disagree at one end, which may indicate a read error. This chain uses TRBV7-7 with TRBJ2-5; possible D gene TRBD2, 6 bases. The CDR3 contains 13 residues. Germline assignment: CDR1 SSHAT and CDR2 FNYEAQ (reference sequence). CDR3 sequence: CASSAIAGETQYF. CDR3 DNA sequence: TGTGCTAGCAGCGCAATCGCGGGGGAGACCCAGTACTTC. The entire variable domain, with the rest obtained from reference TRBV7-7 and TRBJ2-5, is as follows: GAGVSQSPRYKVTKRGQDVTLRCDPISSHATLYWYQQALGQGPEFLTYFNYEAQPDKSGLPSDRFSAERPEGSISTLTIQRTEQRDSAMYRCASSAIAGETQYFGPGTRLLVL.

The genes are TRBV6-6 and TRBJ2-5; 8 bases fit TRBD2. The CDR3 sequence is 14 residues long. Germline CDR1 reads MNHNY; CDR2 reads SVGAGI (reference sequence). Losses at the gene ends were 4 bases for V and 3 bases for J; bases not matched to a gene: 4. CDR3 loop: CASSSRAGEETQYF. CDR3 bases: TGTGCCAGCAGTTCCCGAGCGGGAGAAGAGACCCAGTACTTC.

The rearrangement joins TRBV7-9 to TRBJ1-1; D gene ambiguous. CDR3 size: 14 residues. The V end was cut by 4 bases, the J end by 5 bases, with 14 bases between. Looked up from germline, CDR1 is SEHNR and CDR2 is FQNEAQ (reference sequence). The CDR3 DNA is TGTGCCAGCAGCTGGACGCCAGGCCTAACTGAAGCTTTCTTT. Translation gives CASSWTPGLTEAFF.

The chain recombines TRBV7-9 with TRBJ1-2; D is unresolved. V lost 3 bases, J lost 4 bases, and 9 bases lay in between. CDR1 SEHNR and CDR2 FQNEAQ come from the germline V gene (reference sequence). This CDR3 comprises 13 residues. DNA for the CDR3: TGTGCCAGCAGCTTGTTACTGCCCTATGGCTACACCTTC. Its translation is CASSLLLPYGYTF.

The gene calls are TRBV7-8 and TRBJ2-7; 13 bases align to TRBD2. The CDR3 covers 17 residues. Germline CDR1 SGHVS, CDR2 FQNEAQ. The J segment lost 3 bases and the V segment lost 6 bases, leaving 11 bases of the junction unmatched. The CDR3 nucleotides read TGTGCCAGCAGTAGTACCCCCGGGACTAGCGGGATCTACGAGCAGTACTTC. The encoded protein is CASSSTPGTSGIYEQYF.

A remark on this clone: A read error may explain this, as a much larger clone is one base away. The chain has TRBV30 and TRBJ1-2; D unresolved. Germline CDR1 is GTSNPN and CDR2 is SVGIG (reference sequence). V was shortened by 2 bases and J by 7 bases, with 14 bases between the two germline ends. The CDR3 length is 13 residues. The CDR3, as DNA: TGTGCCTGGAGTCGCGAGGGATCCTCTGGCTACACCTTC. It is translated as CAWSREGSSGYTF.

The CDR3 coding sequence is TGCGCCAGCAGTGAGTCGACAGGTACGCCTTTCTCTGGGGCCAACGTCCTGACTTTC. Translation: CASSESTGTPFSGANVLTF. The chain recombines TRBV10-2 with TRBJ2-6, with D possibly being TRBD1 (6 bases). The CDR3 totals 19 residues. Trimming stripped 0 bases from V and 0 bases from J, with 15 bases between. Germline lookup yields CDR1 WSHSY and CDR2 SAAADI.

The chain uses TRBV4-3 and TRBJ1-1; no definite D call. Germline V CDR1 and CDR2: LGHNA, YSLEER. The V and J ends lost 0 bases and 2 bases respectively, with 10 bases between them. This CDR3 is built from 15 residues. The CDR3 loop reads CASSQEGTLNTEAFF. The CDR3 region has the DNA TGCGCCAGCAGCCAAGAGGGTACGCTTAACACTGAAGCTTTCTTT.

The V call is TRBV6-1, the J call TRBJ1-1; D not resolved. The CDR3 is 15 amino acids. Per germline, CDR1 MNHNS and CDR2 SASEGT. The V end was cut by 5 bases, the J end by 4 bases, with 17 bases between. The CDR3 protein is CASSKKTGEITEAFF. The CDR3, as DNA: TGTGCCAGCAGTAAAAAAACCGGGGAAATCACTGAAGCTTTCTTT.

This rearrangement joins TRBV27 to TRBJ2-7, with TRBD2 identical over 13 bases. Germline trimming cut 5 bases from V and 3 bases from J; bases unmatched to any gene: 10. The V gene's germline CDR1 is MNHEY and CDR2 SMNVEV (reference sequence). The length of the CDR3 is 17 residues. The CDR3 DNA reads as TGTGCCAGCAGTAACGAGGGACTAGCGGGGCTTCACTACGAGCAGTACTTC. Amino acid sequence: CASSNEGLAGLHYEQYF.